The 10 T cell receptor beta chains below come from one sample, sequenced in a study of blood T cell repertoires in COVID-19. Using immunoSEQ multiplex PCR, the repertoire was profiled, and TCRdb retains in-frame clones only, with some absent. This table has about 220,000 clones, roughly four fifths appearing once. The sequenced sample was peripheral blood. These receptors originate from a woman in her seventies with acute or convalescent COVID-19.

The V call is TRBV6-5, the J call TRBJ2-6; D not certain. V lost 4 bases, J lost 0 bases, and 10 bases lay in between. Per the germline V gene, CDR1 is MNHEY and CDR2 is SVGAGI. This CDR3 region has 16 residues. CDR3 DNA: TGTGCCAGCAGTTTATTCTATGGCTCTGGGGCCAACGTCCTGACTTTC. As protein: CASSLFYGSGANVLTF.

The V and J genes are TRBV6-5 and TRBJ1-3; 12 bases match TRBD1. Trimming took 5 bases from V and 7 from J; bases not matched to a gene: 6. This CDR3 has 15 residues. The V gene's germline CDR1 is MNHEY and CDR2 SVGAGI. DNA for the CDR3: TGTGCCAGCAGTCCCCGGGACAGGGGGCTGAACACCATATATTTT. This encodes CASSPRDRGLNTIYF.

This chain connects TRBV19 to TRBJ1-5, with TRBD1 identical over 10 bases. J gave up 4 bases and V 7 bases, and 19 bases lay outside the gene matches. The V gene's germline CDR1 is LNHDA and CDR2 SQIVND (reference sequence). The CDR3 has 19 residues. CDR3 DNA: TGTGCCAGTACCCTACGGGGACAGGGGATATGGGGTTTGAATCAGCCCCAGCATTTT. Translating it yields CASTLRGQGIWGLNQPQHF.

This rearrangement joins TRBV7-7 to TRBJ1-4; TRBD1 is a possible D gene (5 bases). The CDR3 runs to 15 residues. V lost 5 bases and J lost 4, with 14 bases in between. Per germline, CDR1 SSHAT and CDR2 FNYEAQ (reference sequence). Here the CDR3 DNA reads TGTGCCAGCAGCCCGGGGCGGGGTTATAATGAAAAACTGTTTTTT. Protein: CASSPGRGYNEKLFF.

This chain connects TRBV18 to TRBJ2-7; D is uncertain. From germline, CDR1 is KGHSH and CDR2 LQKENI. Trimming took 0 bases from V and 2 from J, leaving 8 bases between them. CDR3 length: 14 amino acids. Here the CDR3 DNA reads TGTGCCAGCTCACCACCGGGCAGAGCCTACGAGCAGTACTTC. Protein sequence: CASSPPGRAYEQYF.

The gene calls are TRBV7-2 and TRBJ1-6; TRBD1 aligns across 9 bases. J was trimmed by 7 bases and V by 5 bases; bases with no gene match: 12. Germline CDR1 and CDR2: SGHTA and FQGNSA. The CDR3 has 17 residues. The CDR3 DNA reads TGTGCCAGCAGCCGGCCGGGACAGGGTTTGAGGAATTCACCCCTCCACTTT. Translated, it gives CASSRPGQGLRNSPLHF.

The CDR3 DNA reads TGTGCCAGCAGCGTGTCGGGACTAGAAAATGAGCAGTTCTTC. This sequence encodes CASSVSGLENEQFF. This chain links TRBV9 with TRBJ2-1, with 8 bases lining up with TRBD2. CDR1 and CDR2 from the germline V gene are SGDLS and YYNGEE. Germline trimming cut 2 bases from V and 7 bases from J; bases unmatched to any gene: 5. The CDR3 consists of 14 residues.

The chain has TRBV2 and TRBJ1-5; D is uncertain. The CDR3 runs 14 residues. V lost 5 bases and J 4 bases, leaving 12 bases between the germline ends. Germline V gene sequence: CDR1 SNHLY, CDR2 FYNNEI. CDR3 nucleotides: TGTGCCAGCAGTCTGCTTGGCGGGAATCAGCCCCAGCATTTT. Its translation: CASSLLGGNQPQHF.

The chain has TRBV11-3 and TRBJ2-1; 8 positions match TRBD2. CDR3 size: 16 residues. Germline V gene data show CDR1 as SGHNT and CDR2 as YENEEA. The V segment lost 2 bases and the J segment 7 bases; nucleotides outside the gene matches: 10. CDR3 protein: CASSLPPGGPGNEQFF. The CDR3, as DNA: TGTGCCAGCAGCTTACCCCCGGGGGGGCCCGGGAATGAGCAGTTCTTC.

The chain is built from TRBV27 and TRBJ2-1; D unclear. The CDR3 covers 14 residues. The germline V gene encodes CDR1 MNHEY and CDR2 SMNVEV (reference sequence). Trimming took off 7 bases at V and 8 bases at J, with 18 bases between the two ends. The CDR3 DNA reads TGTGCCAGCACCAACTTCAGCGTTGGCGATGAGCAGTTCTTC. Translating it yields CASTNFSVGDEQFF.